This TCR beta chain was retrieved from a study of T-cell reconstitution after alpha-beta-depleted transplantation in children. Study results and limitations: Approximately two months post-transplant, alpha-beta T cells reportedly originated from several hundred expanded graft clones. At one year after transplant, newly produced T cells mostly accounted for T-cell counts and diversity. Some patients' high day-60 TCRbeta diversity was traced to surviving recipient T cells and thymic progenitors.

It was with unique molecular identifiers that the TCRbeta library was prepared. TCRdb itself ran the PCR reads through MiXCR, one entry per CDR3 protein. The data show 700,000 to 950,000 distinct CDR3 sequences, around 15% seen once. Trimming shortened V by 10 bases and J by 9 bases, and 20 bases separated the two germline ends. Germline CDR1 reads ENHRY; CDR2 reads SYGVKD. CDR3 size: 13 residues. Details on this clonotype: The antigen is not known.

The TCR sequence derives from a male patient between 5 and 17 years old who had a stem cell transplant for acute lymphoblastic leukemia, so the T cells may come from the graft donor. V and J are TRBV10-3 and TRBJ2-3; weak D call: TRBD2 (6 bases). The material was PBMCs, mostly from graft donor cells, obtained 360 days after TCRalphabeta/CD19-depleted stem cell transplant. The CDR3 coding sequence is TGTGCCAGCCGGGACCCCCCGGAGGGAACGCAGTATTTT. Translation gives CASRDPPEGTQYF.